The T cell receptor (beta chain) under discussion was sequenced for a study of molecular identifiers for immune sequencing clone quantification. Comment on this clonotype: A much larger clone sits a single nucleotide away, making a read error possible.

TCRdb recomputed calls from the PCR reads with MiXCR, one row per CDR3 protein. This sample has roughly 630,000 distinct CDR3 sequences, with 25% found just once. The authors sorted naive CD8 T cells as CD8+CD4-CCR7+CD45RA+. The clonotype was recovered from a human donor in good health. Some libraries in this study had Jurkat cell RNA spiked in. The sequenced sample was naive CD8+ T cells from blood, with Jurkat cell RNA spiked in. Subset meaning: FACS-sorted CD8+CD4-CCR7+CD45RA+ naive T cells.

CDR3 bases: TGTGCCGGCAGTTTAGCGGCCGCCTACAATGAGCAGTTCTTC. It codes for CAGSLAAAYNEQFF. The chain has TRBV2 and TRBJ2-1; D perhaps matches TRBD2 (6 bases). This CDR3 has 14 amino acids. The germline gives CDR1 SNHLY, CDR2 FYNNEI.